These 6 T cell receptor beta chains came from one sample sequenced in a study of beta chain features in type 1 diabetes. The study reverse transcribed the entire isolated RNA, so it sequenced expressed TCRB transcripts. The assay was immunoSEQ multiplex PCR, and TCRdb's table has in-frame clones only and misses some. Among fewer than 350,000 clones listed, about 20% were seen once. The sequenced sample consisted of naive CD4+ T cells from blood. These receptors originate from a woman aged 18-35 years in good health.

This clone was seen only a few times. This sequence joins TRBV5-5 and TRBJ2-3, with D possibly TRBD2 on 5 matching bases. The CDR3 spans 16 residues. V was cut by 2 bases and J by 0 bases, with 13 bases left in between. In germline, CDR1 is SGHKS, CDR2 YYEKEE (reference sequence). For the CDR3, the DNA is TGTGCCAGCAGCTTTCGGGTAGCGAGAAGCACAGATACGCAGTATTTT. Amino acids: CASSFRVARSTDTQYF.

This clone was found a few times. V is TRBV15 and J is TRBJ1-1; D unclear. V was trimmed by 5 bases and J by 4 bases, leaving 17 bases between them. This CDR3 has 15 residues. Germline V gene data show CDR1 as LNHNV and CDR2 as YYDKDF (reference sequence). In DNA, the CDR3 is TGTGCCACCAGCGGGGAGGCGGGGTTTGCCACTGAAGCTTTCTTT. Translated, it gives CATSGEAGFATEAFF.

The chain combines TRBV9 with TRBJ2-3, with unresolved D. The CDR3 loop spans 12 amino acids. The V gene's germline CDR1 is SGDLS and CDR2 YYNGEE. V lost 3 bases, J lost 2 bases, and 4 bases lay in between. The CDR3 DNA sequence: TGTGCCAGCAGCGATTACACAGATACGCAGTATTTT. It translates to CASSDYTDTQYF.

Worth noting for this clone: Relative to the germline gene, one junction end is altered; a read error may explain this. This chain links TRBV7-7 with TRBJ2-7; TRBD2 might be the D (6 bases). The germline V gene has CDR1 SSHAT and CDR2 FNYEAQ (reference sequence). The CDR3 length is 15 residues. Here the CDR3 DNA reads TGTGCTAGCAGCTTAGCAGCGGGCCAAGCCTACGAGCAGTACTTC. Translating it yields CASSLAAGQAYEQYF.

The chain has TRBV2 and TRBJ1-1; the D is unclear. The germline V and J ends were trimmed by 8 bases and 0 bases, with 10 bases remaining between them. This CDR3 is 13 amino acids long. Germline V gene lookup returns CDR1 SNHLY and CDR2 FYNNEI. CDR3 amino acids: CASPEGLNTEAFF. The CDR3 DNA reads TGTGCCAGCCCGGAGGGATTGAACACTGAAGCTTTCTTT.

V usage is TRBV30 and J usage is TRBJ1-3, with 7 bases lining up with TRBD1. Germline trimming cut 2 bases from V and 2 bases from J; bases unmatched to any gene: 12. This CDR3 comprises 17 residues. CDR1 is GTSNPN, CDR2 SVGIG, per germline (reference sequence). The CDR3 nucleotides read TGTGCCTGGAGTCCCCTCCCGCCCAGGGGGGCTGGAAACACCATATATTTT. Its translation is CAWSPLPPRGAGNTIYF.